These T cell receptor beta chains were read from a single sample in a study of response to subunit inactivated influenza vaccine. One entry per CDR3 protein, called by TCRdb with MiXCR from the RT-PCR reads. The sample yields roughly 700,000 distinct CDR3 sequences, 15% to 19% seen once. The sequencing here drew on PBMCs from blood, taken 12 days after vaccination. Source of these receptors: a man between 50 and 59 years old who received an inactivated influenza vaccine. CDR3s include the opening cysteine and the closing phenylalanine or tryptophan. D genes are given only for firm matches. A clone size is listed for some rows: how often the clone was seen (once, few, many), or a class if it is expanded.

j_gene,d_gene,v_gene,abundance,CDR3aa,CDR3nt
TRBJ2-7,TRBD1,TRBV5-1,.,CASSLGQGANEQYF,TGCGCCAGCAGCTTGGGACAGGGTGCGAACGAGCAGTACTTC
TRBJ2-1,TRBD2,TRBV7-8,.,CASRQGLAGDSYNEQFF,TGTGCCAGCAGGCAGGGACTAGCGGGGGACTCCTACAATGAGCAGTTCTTC
TRBJ1-1,.,TRBV10-3,few,CAISPGTLNTEAFF,TGTGCCATATCACCCGGGACCCTGAACACTGAAGCTTTCTTT
TRBJ2-1,TRBD2,TRBV19,.,CASSTSGGAGNEQFF,TGTGCCAGTAGTACTAGCGGGGGGGCAGGGAATGAGCAGTTCTTC
TRBJ2-7,TRBD2,TRBV25-1,.,CASSEYKAGGYEQYF,TGTGCCAGCAGTGAATATAAAGCGGGGGGCTACGAGCAGTACTTC
TRBJ2-3,.,TRBV5-8,.,CASRAGIDTDTQYF,TGTGCCAGCAGAGCCGGGATAGACACAGATACGCAGTATTTT
TRBJ2-1,TRBD2,TRBV7-9,.,CASDKGLAGVSEQFF,TGTGCCAGCGATAAAGGACTAGCGGGAGTAAGTGAGCAGTTCTTC
TRBJ2-2,.,TRBV4-1,.,CASSREGPRGTGELFF,TGCGCCAGCAGCCGAGAAGGGCCGCGGGGCACCGGGGAGCTGTTTTTT
TRBJ2-1,TRBD2,TRBV5-4,.,CASSRLSGRALDNEQFF,TGTGCCAGCAGCCGACTTAGCGGGAGGGCTCTTGATAATGAGCAGTTCTTC
TRBJ2-5,.,TRBV6-5,.,CASSYKPPGPRPQETQYF,TGTGCCAGCAGTTACAAACCTCCGGGCCCCAGGCCCCAAGAGACCCAGTACTTC
TRBJ2-2,.,TRBV4-2,.,CASSQETTGELFF,TGTGCCAGCAGCCAAGAGACTACCGGGGAGCTGTTTTTT
TRBJ2-1,.,TRBV15,few,CATSSDGSSYNEQFF,TGTGCCACCAGCAGCGACGGAAGCTCCTACAATGAGCAGTTCTTC
TRBJ2-6,TRBD1,TRBV12-5,few,CASGNDRGYGANVLTF,TGTGCTAGTGGGAACGACAGGGGGTACGGGGCCAACGTCCTGACTTTC
TRBJ2-1,.,TRBV5-1,.,CASSPGPASYNEQFF,TGCGCCAGCAGCCCGGGACCGGCAAGCTACAATGAGCAGTTCTTC
TRBJ2-5,.,TRBV10-2,.,CASSEDRRTQYF,TGCGCCAGCAGTGAGGATAGGCGGACCCAGTACTTC
TRBJ2-1,TRBD1,TRBV20-1,.,CSARPPTGLTEQFF,TGCAGTGCTAGACCACCGACAGGGTTGACTGAGCAGTTCTTC
TRBJ1-2,TRBD1,TRBV6-1,.,CASSGDSPYYGYTF,TGTGCCAGCAGTGGGGACAGCCCCTACTATGGCTACACCTTC